These 8 T cell receptor beta chains came from one sample sequenced in a study of cytomegalovirus exposure and HLA in healthy donors. The study ran its PCR with 60 Vbeta and 13 Jbeta primers. The protocol was immunoSEQ multiplex PCR, while the TCRdb copy is restricted to in-frame clones and leaves out a portion. The sample yields over 50,000 clones, approximately 80% seen once. Sequences were obtained from PBMCs. All receptors derive from a female donor in good health and CMV-seronegative.

The chain carries TRBV7-6 and TRBJ2-3; 7 nucleotides match TRBD2. The CDR3 extends over 15 amino acids. V shed 5 bases, J shed 0 bases, and the junction held 5 bases outside the gene matches. Per the germline V gene, CDR1 is SGHVS and CDR2 is FNYEAQ. CDR3 coding DNA: TGTGCCAGCAGCCGCACTAGCGCCAGCACAGATACGCAGTATTTT. It yields the protein CASSRTSASTDTQYF.

The rearrangement links TRBV19 to TRBJ2-5; 11 nucleotides match TRBD1. The germline gives CDR1 LNHDA, CDR2 SQIVND (reference sequence). V was pared by 5 bases and J by 8 bases, with 7 bases of the junction left unmatched. CDR3 size: 14 residues. The CDR3 DNA follows: TGTGCCAGTAGTTTGAGGACAGGGGGCGACACCCAGTACTTC. Translation gives CASSLRTGGDTQYF.

The chain recombines TRBV9 with TRBJ2-1; TRBD2 matches 9 bases. Germline CDR1 SGDLS, CDR2 YYNGEE. V shed 0 bases, J shed 7 bases, and the junction held 5 bases outside the gene matches. The CDR3 is made up of 15 amino acids. The DNA for the CDR3 is TGTGCCAGCAGCGTAGGGTCTAGCGGGACAAATGAGCAGTTCTTC. Its protein product is CASSVGSSGTNEQFF.

The chain joins TRBV18 to TRBJ1-1; 7 bases line up with TRBD1. The CDR3 length is 15 residues. V lost 3 bases to trimming and J lost 1 base; unmatched junction nucleotides: 5. CDR1 is KGHSH and CDR2 is LQKENI in the germline V gene. CDR3 DNA: TGTGCCAGCTCACCCCAGACAGGGTCGAACACTGAAGCTTTCTTT. Its protein product is CASSPQTGSNTEAFF.

This clone has only a few counts. V gene TRBV11-3 combines with J gene TRBJ2-2; 8 positions match TRBD2. Germline CDR1 is SGHNT and CDR2 is YENEEA. Trimming cost V 1 base and J 1 base; bases outside gene matches: 5. The CDR3 has 17 amino acids. In nucleotides, the CDR3 is TGTGCCAGCAGCTTAGTTAGGGGACTAGTGAACACCGGGGAGCTGTTTTTT. Protein: CASSLVRGLVNTGELFF. The full variable domain, its missing parts supplied by reference TRBV11-3 and TRBJ2-2, is EAGVVQSPRYKIIEKKQPVAFWCNPISGHNTLYWYLQNLGQGPELLIRYENEEAVDDSQLPKDRFSAERLKGVDSTLKIQPAELGDSAVYLCASSLVRGLVNTGELFFGEGSRLTVL.

This clone has just one count. The chain employs TRBV18 and TRBJ2-7; D gene unclear. Germline loops: CDR1 KGHSH, CDR2 LQKENI. The CDR3 has 14 residues. The ends were cut back, 1 base at V and 0 bases at J, with 7 bases in the middle. CDR3: CASSPRVSSYEQYF. DNA of the CDR3: TGTGCCAGCTCACCACGTGTGAGCTCCTACGAGCAGTACTTC. Variable domain in full (rest from reference TRBV18 and TRBJ2-7): NAGVMQNPRHLVRRRGQEARLRCSPMKGHSHVYWYRQLPEEGLKFMVYLQKENIIDESGMPKERFSAEFPKEGPSILRIQQVVRGDSAAYFCASSPRVSSYEQYFGPGTRLTVT.

The genes are TRBV27 and TRBJ1-2; D gene uncertain. Germline V CDR1 and CDR2: MNHEY, SMNVEV (reference sequence). Trimming shortened V by 3 bases and J by 2 bases, and 10 bases separated the two germline ends. This CDR3 is built from 14 residues. The DNA of the CDR3 is TGTGCCAGCAGTTTTATCCGGTCGAACTATGGCTACACCTTC. It specifies CASSFIRSNYGYTF.

This clone appeared a single time. The chain uses TRBV19 and TRBJ2-5; D is possibly TRBD1 (6 bases). Trimming removed 3 bases at V and 5 bases at J, with 16 bases between. Germline CDR1 reads LNHDA; CDR2 reads SQIVND (reference sequence). The CDR3 has 15 amino acids. The CDR3 DNA reads as TGTGCCAGTAGTATGGGGGACACCTGGAGGGAGACCCAGTACTTC. It encodes CASSMGDTWRETQYF.